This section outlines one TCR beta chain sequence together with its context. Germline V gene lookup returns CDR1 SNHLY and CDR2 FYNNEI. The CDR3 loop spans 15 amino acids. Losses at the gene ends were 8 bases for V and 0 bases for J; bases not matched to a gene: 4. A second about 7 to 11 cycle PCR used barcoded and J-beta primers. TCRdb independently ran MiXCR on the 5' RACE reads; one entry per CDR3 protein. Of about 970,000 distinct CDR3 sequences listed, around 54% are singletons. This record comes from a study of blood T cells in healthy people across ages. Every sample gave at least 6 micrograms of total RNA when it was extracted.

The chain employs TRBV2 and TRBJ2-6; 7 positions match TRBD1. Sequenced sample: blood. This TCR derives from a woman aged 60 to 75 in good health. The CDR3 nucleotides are TGTGCCAGCGGGGACAGCTACTCTGGGGCCAACGTCCTGACTTTC. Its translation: CASGDSYSGANVLTF.